Below are 15 T cell receptor beta chains sequenced from a single sample in a study of cytomegalovirus exposure and HLA in healthy donors. PCR amplification relied on 60 Vbeta primers (plus 13 Jbeta primers). The assay was immunoSEQ multiplex PCR, and TCRdb's table has in-frame clones only and misses some. This sample has approximately 150,000 clones, with 80% to 85% found just once. The sample comprised PBMCs. These receptors were taken from a man aged 30 to 45 in good health and CMV-seronegative.

The V and J genes are TRBV9 and TRBJ2-3; 8 positions agree with TRBD1. V lost 2 bases and J lost 6; bases outside the gene matches: 8. Germline CDR1 is SGDLS and CDR2 is YYNGEE. This CDR3 contains 15 residues. The CDR3 reads CASSVTGGFGDTQYF. CDR3 DNA sequence: TGTGCCAGCAGCGTTACAGGGGGGTTCGGGGATACGCAGTATTTT.

The DNA for the CDR3 is TGTGCCACCTCAGGGGGGCGCGGCAAAAACATTCAGTACTTC. This gives the protein CATSGGRGKNIQYF. V and J are TRBV25-1 and TRBJ2-4; D might be TRBD1 (7 bases). The CDR3 consists of 14 residues. The ends were cut back, 10 bases at V and 3 bases at J, with 16 bases in the middle. In germline, CDR1 is MGHDK, CDR2 SYGVNS.

V usage is TRBV9 and J usage is TRBJ2-5; a possible D gene is TRBD2 (6 bases). The germline CDR1 and CDR2 sequences are SGDLS and YYNGEE. Trimming cost V 0 bases and J 2 bases, with 8 bases left between them. This CDR3 region has 14 residues. This CDR3 is CASSVGLAQETQYF. In nucleotides, the CDR3 is TGTGCCAGCAGCGTAGGCCTAGCGCAAGAGACCCAGTACTTC.

V gene TRBV21-1 combines with J gene TRBJ1-5; the table names TRBD1, a call not compared with the DNA. TRBV21-1 is designated a pseudogene. The CDR3 is made up of 20 amino acids. The CDR3 region is CASSKGPKGQASGGDQPQHF. The CDR3 DNA sequence: TGTGCCAGCAGCAAAGGACCGAAGGGACAGGCCTCGGGCGGGGATCAGCCCCAGCATTTT.

V and J are TRBV10-2 and TRBJ2-1, with 16 bases lining up with TRBD2. V shed 6 bases, J shed 8 bases, and the junction held 13 bases outside the gene matches. The CDR3 extends over 18 amino acids. In germline, CDR1 is WSHSY, CDR2 SAAADI. CDR3 in DNA: TGCGCCAGCAGGAACGATAGAGGGACTAGCGGGGGGGCACATGAGCAGTTCTTC. It specifies CASRNDRGTSGGAHEQFF.

The V gene is TRBV19, the J gene TRBJ2-4, with TRBD2 identical over 9 bases. The V segment lost 4 bases and the J segment 2 bases; nucleotides outside the gene matches: 3. The CDR3 runs to 15 residues. Germline CDR1 and CDR2: LNHDA and SQIVND (reference sequence). This CDR3 reads CASSRLAASKNIQYF. The CDR3 coding sequence is TGTGCCAGTAGTAGACTAGCGGCCTCCAAAAACATTCAGTACTTC. The complete variable domain, with remaining parts taken from reference TRBV19 and TRBJ2-4, reads DGGITQSPKYLFRKEGQNVTLSCEQNLNHDAMYWYRQDPGQGLRLIYYSQIVNDFQKGDIAEGYSVSREKKESFPLTVTSAQKNPTAFYLCASSRLAASKNIQYFGAGTRLSVL.

The V and J genes are TRBV6-5 and TRBJ1-1; D ambiguous. The CDR3 is 15 amino acids. Germline V gene data show CDR1 as MNHEY and CDR2 as SVGAGI. V lost 5 bases, J lost 1 base, and 14 bases lay in between. The DNA of the CDR3 is TGTGCCAGCAGTCGATCCGGACTCGCGAACACTGAAGCTTTCTTT. This codes for CASSRSGLANTEAFF.

The chain carries TRBV29-1 and TRBJ2-7; a possible D gene is TRBD1 (6 bases). This CDR3 region has 13 residues. Per the germline V gene, CDR1 is SQVTM and CDR2 is ANQGSEA. Trimming pared 8 bases from V and 3 bases from J, leaving 17 bases between. This CDR3 is CSPHDRINYEQYF. CDR3 DNA: TGCAGCCCGCACGACAGGATTAACTACGAGCAGTACTTC.

The chain links TRBV4-1 to TRBJ2-7; TRBD2 aligns across 7 bases. J lost 3 bases, V lost 6 bases, and 11 bases had no gene match. The CDR3 contains 15 residues. Germline V lookup: CDR1 MGHRA, CDR2 YSYEKL. The CDR3 loop reads CASSGAGLAVYEQYF. The CDR3 coding sequence is TGCGCCAGCAGTGGCGCGGGGCTAGCGGTCTACGAGCAGTACTTC.

The CDR3 is CASSLMAGDGEQFF. CDR3 sequence (DNA): TGTGCCAGCAGCTTAATGGCAGGGGATGGTGAGCAGTTCTTC. The J gene is TRBJ2-1, the V gene TRBV7-9, with D possibly TRBD1 on 6 matching bases. Germline lookup yields CDR1 SEHNR and CDR2 FQNEAQ (reference sequence). Trimming removed 2 bases from V and 9 bases from J, with 14 bases in between. This CDR3 region has 14 residues. Together with reference TRBV7-9 and TRBJ2-1, the CDR3 gives the full variable domain: DTGVSQNPRHKITKRGQNVTFRCDPISEHNRLYWYRQTLGQGPEFLTYFQNEAQLEKSRLLSDRFSAERPKGSFSTLEIQRTEQGDSAMYLCASSLMAGDGEQFFGPGTRLTVL.

This clone is a singleton in its sample. V usage is TRBV14 and J usage is TRBJ2-3; TRBD2 agrees at 11 bases. The CDR3 spans 18 residues. Germline-derived CDR1 and CDR2 are SGHDN and FVKESK. Germline trimming cut 4 bases from V and 2 bases from J; bases unmatched to any gene: 11. The DNA for the CDR3 is TGTGCCAGCAGCCTTAGATCCGGGACTAGCGGCTCCACAGATACGCAGTATTTT. Encoded protein: CASSLRSGTSGSTDTQYF.

This clone occurred a few times. V is TRBV23-1 and J is TRBJ1-1; a possible D gene is TRBD1 (5 bases). TRBV23-1 is an open reading frame whose function is uncertain. Trimming took off 7 bases at V and 2 bases at J, with 17 bases between the two ends. The CDR3 contains 15 residues. This CDR3 is CASKPIRGTNTEAFF. The CDR3 DNA sequence: TGCGCCAGCAAACCAATTCGGGGGACTAACACTGAAGCTTTCTTT.

The chain couples TRBV10-2 to TRBJ2-3; 13 bases align to TRBD2. Unmatched junction bases numbered 10, after V lost 7 bases and J lost 6 bases. The germline gives CDR1 WSHSY, CDR2 SAAADI. This CDR3 comprises 16 residues. CDR3: CASTGLAGVLLDTQYF. The CDR3, as DNA: TGCGCCAGCACAGGACTAGCGGGGGTCCTGTTGGATACGCAGTATTTT.

This clone was recorded a few times. J is TRBJ1-2 and V is TRBV25-1, with TRBD1 identical over 11 bases. The CDR3 has 15 amino acids. The ends lost 3 bases at V and 6 bases at J; junction bases unmatched: 6. The germline V gene encodes CDR1 MGHDK and CDR2 SYGVNS. Written as DNA, the CDR3 is TGTGCCAGCAGTGATAAAGGACAGGGGGCTAATGGCTACACCTTC. This gives the protein CASSDKGQGANGYTF.

This clone was observed once. At one of its ends the junction is not consistent with the germline gene, which may arise from a read error. The chain employs TRBV7-9 and TRBJ2-7; 8 positions agree with TRBD1. Germline loops: CDR1 SEHNR, CDR2 FQNEAQ (reference sequence). The length of the CDR3 is 15 residues. CDR3 region: CSSSFSTGDNYEQYF. In DNA, the CDR3 is TGTTCCAGCAGCTTTTCGACAGGGGATAATTACGAGCAGTACTTC.